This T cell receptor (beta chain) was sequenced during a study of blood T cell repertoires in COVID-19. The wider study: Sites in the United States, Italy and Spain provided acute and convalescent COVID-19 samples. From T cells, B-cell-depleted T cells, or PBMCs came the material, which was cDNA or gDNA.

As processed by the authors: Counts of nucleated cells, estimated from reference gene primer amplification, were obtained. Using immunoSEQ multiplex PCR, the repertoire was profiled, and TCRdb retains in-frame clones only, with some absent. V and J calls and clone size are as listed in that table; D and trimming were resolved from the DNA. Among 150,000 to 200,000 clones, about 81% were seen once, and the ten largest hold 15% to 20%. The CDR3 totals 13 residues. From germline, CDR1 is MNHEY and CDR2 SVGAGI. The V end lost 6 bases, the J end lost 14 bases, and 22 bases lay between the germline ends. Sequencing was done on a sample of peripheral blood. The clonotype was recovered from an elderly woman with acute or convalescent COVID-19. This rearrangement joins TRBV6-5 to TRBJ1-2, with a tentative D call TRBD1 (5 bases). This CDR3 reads CASRNTGSYGGTF. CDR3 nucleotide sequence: TGTGCCAGCAGGAACACAGGCTCCTATGGGGGGACCTTC.